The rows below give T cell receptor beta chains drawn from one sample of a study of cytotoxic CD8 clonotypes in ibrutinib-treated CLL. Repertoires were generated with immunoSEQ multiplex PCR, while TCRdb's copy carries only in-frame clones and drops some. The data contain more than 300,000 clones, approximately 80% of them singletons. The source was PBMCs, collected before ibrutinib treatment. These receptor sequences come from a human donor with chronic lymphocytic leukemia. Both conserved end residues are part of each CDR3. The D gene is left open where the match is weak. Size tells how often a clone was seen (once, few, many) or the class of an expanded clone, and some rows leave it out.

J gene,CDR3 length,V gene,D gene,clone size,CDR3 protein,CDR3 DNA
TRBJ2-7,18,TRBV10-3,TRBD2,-,CAISERTSGRAHNYEQYF,TGTGCCATCAGTGAAAGGACTAGCGGGAGGGCACACAACTACGAGCAGTACTTC
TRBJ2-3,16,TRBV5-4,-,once,CASSLVFGLSTDTQYF,TGTGCCAGCAGCTTGGTCTTCGGTTTAAGCACAGATACGCAGTATTTT
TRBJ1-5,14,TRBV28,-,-,CAGRAHHSNQPQHF,TGTGCCGGAAGGGCTCACCATAGCAATCAGCCCCAGCATTTT
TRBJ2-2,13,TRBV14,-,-,CASSQSNTGELFF,TGTGCCAGCAGCCAGTCGAACACCGGGGAGCTGTTTTTT
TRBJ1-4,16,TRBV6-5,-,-,CASSFSPGWGEEKLFF,TGTGCCAGCAGTTTTTCCCCAGGGTGGGGGGAAGAAAAACTGTTTTTT
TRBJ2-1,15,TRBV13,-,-,CASSHNLRQINEQFF,TGTGCCAGCAGCCATAATCTCAGACAGATCAATGAGCAGTTCTTC
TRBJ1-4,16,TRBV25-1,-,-,CASSSPRDRNNEKLFF,TGTGCCAGCAGTTCCCCTAGAGACAGGAATAATGAAAAACTGTTTTTT
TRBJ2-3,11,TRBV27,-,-,CASMGSDTQYF,TGTGCCAGCATGGGGTCAGATACGCAGTATTTT
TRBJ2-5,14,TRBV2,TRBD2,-,CASSEDSGTETQYF,TGTGCCAGCAGTGAAGATAGCGGGACGGAGACCCAGTACTTC
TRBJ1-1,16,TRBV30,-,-,CALKTGTPKSDPEAFF,TGTGCCTTGAAGACCGGGACTCCTAAGTCGGACCCTGAAGCTTTCTTT
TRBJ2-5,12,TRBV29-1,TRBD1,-,CSAGQGQETQYF,TGCAGCGCTGGACAGGGCCAAGAGACCCAGTACTTC
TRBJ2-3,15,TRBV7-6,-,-,CASSFSMGSTDTQYF,TGTGCCAGCAGCTTCAGTATGGGGAGCACAGATACGCAGTATTTT
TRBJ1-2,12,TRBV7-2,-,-,CASSLGLYGYTF,TGTGCCAGCAGCTTAGGACTCTATGGCTACACCTTC
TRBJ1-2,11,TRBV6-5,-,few,CASSYGRRYTF,TGTGCCAGCAGTTACGGGCGGCGCTACACCTTC
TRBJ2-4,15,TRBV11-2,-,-,CASRKQQRGSDIQYF,TGTGCCAGCAGAAAACAACAACGGGGGTCGGACATTCAGTACTTC
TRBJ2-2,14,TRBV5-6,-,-,CASSFHMNTGELFF,TGTGCCAGCAGCTTTCACATGAACACCGGGGAGCTGTTTTTT
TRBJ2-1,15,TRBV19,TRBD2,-,CASRPLAVTYNEQFF,TGTGCCAGTAGACCCCTAGCGGTAACCTACAATGAGCAGTTCTTC
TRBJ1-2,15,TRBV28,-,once,CASSQPGRSNYGYTF,TGTGCCAGCAGCCAACCGGGAAGGTCTAACTATGGCTACACCTTC
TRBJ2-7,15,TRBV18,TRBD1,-,CASSPRTGSGSEQYF,TGTGCCAGCTCACCGCGGACAGGGTCGGGCTCCGAGCAGTACTTC
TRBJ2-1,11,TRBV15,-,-,CATSRYNEQFF,TGTGCCACCAGCAGATACAATGAGCAGTTCTTC
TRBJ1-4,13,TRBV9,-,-,CASSVGPLGKLFF,TGTGCCAGCAGCGTAGGCCCCTTGGGAAAACTGTTTTTT
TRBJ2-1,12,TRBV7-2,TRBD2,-,CASSRTSRHLFF,TGTGCCAGCAGCCGGACTAGCAGGCACCTTTTCTTC
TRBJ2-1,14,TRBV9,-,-,CASSGDLGYNEQFF,TGTGCCAGCAGTGGGGATTTAGGTTACAATGAGCAGTTCTTC
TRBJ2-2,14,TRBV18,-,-,CASSESSNTGELFF,TGTGCCAGTTCAGAGTCTTCGAACACCGGGGAGCTGTTTTTT
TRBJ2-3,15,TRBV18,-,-,CASSLTGQDTDTQYF,TGTGCCAGCTCACTTACTGGGCAGGACACAGATACGCAGTATTTT
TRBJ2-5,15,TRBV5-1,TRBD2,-,CASSRGREGQETQYF,TGCGCCAGCAGCCGGGGTCGGGAGGGCCAAGAGACCCAGTACTTC
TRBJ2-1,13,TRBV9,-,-,CASSVEVSGEQFF,TGTGCCAGCAGCGTAGAAGTCTCGGGGGAGCAGTTCTTC
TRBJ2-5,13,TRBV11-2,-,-,CASSYSPSETQYF,TGTGCCAGCAGCTATAGTCCCAGTGAGACCCAGTACTTC
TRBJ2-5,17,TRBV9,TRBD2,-,CASSPPRGVAGVETQYF,TGTGCCAGCAGCCCCCCCCGTGGGGTTGCGGGAGTAGAGACCCAGTACTTC